The next 4 T cell receptor beta chains were all read from a single sample in a study of blood T cell repertoires in COVID-19. Profiled with immunoSEQ multiplex PCR; TCRdb holds only in-frame clones, not every one. The table lists about 68,000 clones, about 91% of them singletons. The sequencing input was peripheral blood. The receptors were gathered from a woman aged 55-75 years with active COVID-19.

J is TRBJ1-5 and V is TRBV28; no definite D call. V lost 4 bases, J lost 7 bases, and 17 bases lay in between. The germline CDR1 and CDR2 sequences are MDHEN and SYDVKM. There are 15 residues in the CDR3. The CDR3 bases are TGTGCCAGCAGTTCCCTTCTCAACGGGGTACAGCCCCAGCATTTT. Translating gives CASSSLLNGVQPQHF.

The chain links TRBV27 to TRBJ2-7; 8 bases line up with TRBD1. With V trimmed by 2 bases and J by 5 bases, 5 bases remained unmatched. Per germline, CDR1 MNHEY and CDR2 SMNVEV (reference sequence). This CDR3 has 14 residues. Here the CDR3 DNA reads TGTGCCAGCAGTTTAATCCAGGGGGCCCACGAGCAGTACTTC. Its translation is CASSLIQGAHEQYF.

The CDR3 nucleotides read TGTGCCAGCTCACCAGGGGACAGTCGGTCGGAGCAGTACTTC. As protein: CASSPGDSRSEQYF. The chain joins TRBV18 to TRBJ2-7; 7 bases align to TRBD1. Germline trimming cut 2 bases from V and 7 bases from J; bases unmatched to any gene: 8. This CDR3 is built from 14 residues. Germline lookup yields CDR1 KGHSH and CDR2 LQKENI.

This clone was observed a handful of times. One junction end does not reproduce the germline sequence, and a read error may be involved. The chain uses TRBV5-6 and TRBJ2-7; TRBD1 matches 9 bases. This CDR3 region has 15 residues. Germline V CDR1 and CDR2: SGHDT, YYEEEE. The CDR3 nucleotides are TGTGCCAGCGGCTTGGGGACAGGGATTTCCTACGAGCAGTACTTC. Encoded protein: CASGLGTGISYEQYF.